This T cell receptor (beta chain) was obtained from a study of T cells in Graves' hyperthyroidism and ophthalmopathy. Study-level findings and limits: With a median lead of about 6.9 months before onset, the model predicted ophthalmopathy. Blood also held most thyroid clonotypes expanded beyond 0.001.

With respect to this clonotype: Antigen specificity is unknown.

Regions amplified from RNA transcripts were the TCR beta CDR3 regions. During a first-round RT-PCR of the TCR CDR3, the HTBI primer set was used. TCRdb reprocessed the multiplex PCR reads via MiXCR and lists one record per CDR3 protein. Of roughly 650,000 distinct CDR3 sequences listed, around 15% are singletons. Trimming took off 8 bases at V and 5 bases at J, with 21 bases between the two ends. Germline V gives CDR1 MNHEY, CDR2 SMNVEV (reference sequence). CDR3 size: 16 residues. The clonotype originates from a woman aged 40 to 50 with Graves' ophthalmopathy. Sequenced input: blood. The V and J genes are TRBV27 and TRBJ2-2, with D perhaps matching TRBD1 or TRBD2 (6 bases each). CDR3 in amino acids: CASRRAGTSLTGELFF. DNA for the CDR3: TGTGCCAGCCGGAGGGCGGGGACATCTTTAACCGGGGAGCTGTTTTTT.